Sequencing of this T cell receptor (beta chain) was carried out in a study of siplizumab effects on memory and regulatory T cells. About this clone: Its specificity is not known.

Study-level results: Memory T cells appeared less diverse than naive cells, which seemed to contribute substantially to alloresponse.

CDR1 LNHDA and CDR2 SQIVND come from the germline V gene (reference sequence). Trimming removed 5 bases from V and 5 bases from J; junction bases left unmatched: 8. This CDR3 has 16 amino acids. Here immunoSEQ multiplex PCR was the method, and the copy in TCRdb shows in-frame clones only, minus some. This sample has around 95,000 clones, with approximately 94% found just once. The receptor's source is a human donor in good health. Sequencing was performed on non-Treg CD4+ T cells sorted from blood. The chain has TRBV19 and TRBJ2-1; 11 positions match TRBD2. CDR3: CASSPRTSGGNNEQFF. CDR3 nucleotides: TGTGCCAGTAGTCCCAGAACTAGCGGGGGAAACAATGAGCAGTTCTTC. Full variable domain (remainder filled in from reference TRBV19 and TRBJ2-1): DGGITQSPKYLFRKEGQNVTLSCEQNLNHDAMYWYRQDPGQGLRLIYYSQIVNDFQKGDIAEGYSVSREKKESFPLTVTSAQKNPTAFYLCASSPRTSGGNNEQFFGPGTRLTVL.